The 28 T cell receptor beta chains presented below share a single source sample, sequenced in a study of regulatory T cells in long-lasting Graves disease. Libraries of TCR beta came from iRepertoire HTBI primers plus Arm-PCR of CDR3 regions. MiXCR, run by TCRdb on the multiplex PCR reads, gives a single entry per CDR3 protein. The table lists 360,000 or so distinct CDR3 sequences, under 20% of them singletons. Regarding time point: newly diagnosed GD, antithyroid drugs for less than 3 months. Extracted RNA from PBMCs served as the source of the TCR library. Another study also made use of these data, one on T cells in Graves' hyperthyroidism and ophthalmopathy.

The material was peripheral blood mononuclear cells (PBMCs), obtained at new diagnosis, from a patient treated with antithyroid drugs. The receptor set was obtained from a woman under 30 with Graves disease.

This clonotype showed up many times. The CDR3 DNA reads as TGTGCCAGCAGCCAAGAGTTTAGCGGGAGGAGCACAGATACGCAGTATTTT. Amino acids: CASSQEFSGRSTDTQYF. The rearrangement links TRBV3-1 to TRBJ2-3, with 10 nucleotides matching TRBD2. CDR1 and CDR2 (germline): LGHDT, YNNKEL (reference sequence). The CDR3 runs to 17 residues. The junction had 3 bases not matched to a gene; V was cut back by 0 bases and J by 0 bases.

This clonotype was counted at least ten times. V is TRBV9 and J is TRBJ2-5; 10 nucleotides agree with TRBD2. The V gene end was trimmed by 0 bases and the J gene end by 1 base; junction bases not matched to a gene: 3. The CDR3 runs 16 residues. Germline CDR1 and CDR2: SGDLS and YYNGEE. CDR3 protein: CASSVDSGGLQETQYF. Written as DNA, the CDR3 is TGTGCCAGCAGCGTAGATAGCGGGGGGCTCCAAGAGACCCAGTACTTC.

This clonotype occurred a few times. DNA for the CDR3: TGTGCCACCAGTGATCTGGACAGGGTCGGCACAGATACGCAGTATTTT. Translating gives CATSDLDRVGTDTQYF. V and J are TRBV24-1 and TRBJ2-3; the match to TRBD1 covers 8 bases. Per the germline V gene, CDR1 is KGHDR and CDR2 is SFDVKD. V was clipped by 3 bases and J by 1 base; unmatched bases: 5. This CDR3 region has 16 residues.

The chain recombines TRBV12-3 or TRBV12-4 with TRBJ1-5; possible D gene TRBD1, 5 bases. The CDR3 consists of 15 residues. V lost 4 bases and J 3 bases, leaving 13 bases between the germline ends. CDR3 in DNA: TGTGCCAGCAGTTGGGGCCTGACCTACAATCAGCCCCAGCATTTT. As protein: CASSWGLTYNQPQHF.

This clonotype was detected only a few times. The rearrangement links TRBV7-9 to TRBJ2-7; D may correspond to TRBD1 or TRBD2 (5 bases each). CDR1 SEHNR and CDR2 FQNEAQ come from the germline V gene (reference sequence). The CDR3 contains 13 residues. V dropped 7 bases and J dropped 2 bases, with 12 bases sitting between them. The CDR3 protein is CASNRDGAYEQYF. The CDR3 DNA follows: TGTGCCAGCAACCGGGACGGAGCCTACGAGCAGTACTTC.

This clonotype occurred many times. The rearrangement uses TRBV20-1 and TRBJ1-3, with 8 bases lining up with TRBD1. The germline CDR1 and CDR2 sequences are DFQATT and SNEGSKA (reference sequence). V dropped 6 bases and J dropped 0; count of bases not matched to a gene: 7. The CDR3 runs 15 residues. Here the CDR3 reads CSAGQGSNSGNTIYF. The CDR3, as DNA: TGCAGTGCAGGACAGGGATCCAACTCTGGAAACACCATATATTTT.

This clonotype was seen a few times. The rearrangement joins TRBV20-1 to TRBJ1-2; D remains ambiguous. Between the trimmed V and J ends, which lost 2 bases and 5 bases, there was a span of 18 bases. Germline lookup yields CDR1 DFQATT and CDR2 SNEGSKA (reference sequence). CDR3 length equals 15 residues. The CDR3 region is CSARPTPRPGYGYTF. DNA for the CDR3: TGCAGTGCTAGACCTACCCCGAGACCGGGTTATGGCTACACCTTC.

About this clonotype: This likely stems from a read error, as it lies one base from a far larger clone. The chain employs TRBV11-2 and TRBJ2-5; TRBD2 is a possible D gene (6 bases). The V and J ends lost 3 bases and 11 bases respectively, with 19 bases between them. CDR3 size: 14 residues. The V gene's germline CDR1 is SGHAT and CDR2 FQNNGV. The CDR3 reads CASSLTGAGNEQYF. The DNA for the CDR3 is TGTGCCAGCAGCTTGACGGGAGCTGGTAATGAGCAGTACTTC.

This clonotype showed up many times. J is TRBJ1-4 and V is TRBV3-1, with D possibly TRBD1 on 5 matching bases. The V and J ends lost 2 bases and 6 bases respectively, with 7 bases between them. The CDR3 spans 13 residues. From germline, CDR1 is LGHDT and CDR2 YNNKEL (reference sequence). Here the CDR3 DNA reads TGTGCCAGCAGCCAACGGGGCGATGAAAAACTGTTTTTT. Amino acids: CASSQRGDEKLFF.

A few counts support this clonotype. The genes are TRBV27 and TRBJ1-4; D uncertain. The germline gives CDR1 MNHEY, CDR2 SMNVEV (reference sequence). With 6 bases removed from V and 7 bases from J, the gap between germline ends came to 6 bases. CDR3 length: 11 amino acids. The CDR3 here is CASSFGEKLFF. Written as DNA, the CDR3 is TGTGCCAGCAGCTTCGGTGAAAAACTGTTTTTT.

V gene TRBV30 combines with J gene TRBJ2-1; 10 bases line up with TRBD1. The length of the CDR3 is 12 residues. J lost 8 bases, V lost 5 bases, and 3 bases had no gene match. Germline lookup yields CDR1 GTSNPN and CDR2 SVGIG (reference sequence). In DNA, the CDR3 is TGTGCCTGGGACAGGGGGCTCTATGAGCAGTTCTTC. Residues: CAWDRGLYEQFF.

This clonotype turned up a few times. The V call is TRBV11-2, the J call TRBJ2-5, with D unclear. The CDR3 length is 15 residues. V lost 1 base and J 1 base, leaving 10 bases between the germline ends. The germline V gene has CDR1 SGHAT and CDR2 FQNNGV. The CDR3 DNA reads as TGTGCCAGCAGCTTAGCCGTTGAGGTCCAAGAGACCCAGTACTTC. It translates to CASSLAVEVQETQYF.

The rearrangement joins TRBV4-1 to TRBJ2-1; no firm D call. The CDR3 is made up of 18 amino acids. The germline V and J ends were trimmed by 0 bases and 4 bases, with 19 bases remaining between them. Germline CDR1 is MGHRA and CDR2 is YSYEKL. Here the CDR3 reads CASSQEGKNKPRYNEQFF. The CDR3 DNA is TGCGCCAGCAGCCAAGAGGGGAAGAACAAGCCTCGGTACAATGAGCAGTTCTTC.

This clonotype was detected many times. The chain uses TRBV7-2 and TRBJ2-1, with a tentative D call TRBD2 (5 bases). Deletions cut 3 bases from V and 9 bases from J, with 12 bases between. Germline assignment: CDR1 SGHTA and CDR2 FQGNSA. The CDR3 totals 13 residues. The CDR3: CASSFLREGEQFF. The CDR3 bases are TGTGCCAGCAGCTTTCTTAGAGAGGGTGAGCAGTTCTTC.

About this clonotype itself: A single base separates this from a much larger clone, so it may be a read error. The chain couples TRBV10-3 to TRBJ1-1; 7 nucleotides line up with TRBD1. CDR3 length: 13 residues. CDR1 and CDR2 (germline): ENHRY, SYGVKD. V was clipped by 6 bases and J by 7 bases; unmatched bases: 8. CDR3 sequence (DNA): TGTGCCATCAGCCAAAGACAGGGAGATGAAGCTTTCTTT. This codes for CAISQRQGDEAFF.

This clonotype was observed a few times. The rearrangement uses TRBV7-9 and TRBJ2-5; D is ambiguous. CDR1 and CDR2 from the germline V gene are SEHNR and FQNEAQ (reference sequence). V was clipped by 2 bases and J by 2 bases, with 9 bases between them. This CDR3 comprises 14 residues. This CDR3 is CASSLPWGQETQYF. The CDR3 nucleotides read TGTGCCAGCAGCTTACCCTGGGGACAAGAGACCCAGTACTTC.

This clonotype came up many times. This rearrangement joins TRBV6-1 to TRBJ1-2; the match to TRBD1 covers 8 bases. Unmatched junction bases numbered 9, after V lost 5 bases and J lost 7 bases. Germline V gene lookup returns CDR1 MNHNS and CDR2 SASEGT. The length of the CDR3 is 14 residues. The CDR3 DNA reads TGTGCCAGCAGTCCTAAGACAGGGGAGGCTGGCTACACCTTC. Its protein product is CASSPKTGEAGYTF.

The rearrangement links TRBV2 to TRBJ1-5; no definite D call. Trimming removed 0 bases from V and 3 bases from J, with 6 bases in between. CDR1 and CDR2 (germline): SNHLY, FYNNEI. The CDR3 runs 14 residues. The CDR3 sequence: CASSEAPFNQPQHF. The CDR3 DNA reads TGTGCCAGCAGTGAAGCTCCGTTCAATCAGCCCCAGCATTTT.

The chain has TRBV20-1 and TRBJ2-1, with 7 bases matching TRBD2. With V trimmed by 0 bases and J by 4 bases, 6 bases remained unmatched. CDR1 and CDR2 from the germline V gene are DFQATT and SNEGSKA (reference sequence). The CDR3 length is 15 residues. CDR3 sequence: CSAREGGGAYNEQFF. The CDR3 DNA reads TGCAGTGCTAGAGAGGGGGGGGGAGCATACAATGAGCAGTTCTTC.

This clonotype was detected a few times. The rearrangement uses TRBV7-9 and TRBJ2-1; the D gene could be TRBD1 or TRBD2 (7 bases each). The CDR3 covers 19 residues. The germline CDR1 and CDR2 sequences are SEHNR and FQNEAQ (reference sequence). The V gene lost 4 bases and the J gene lost 8 bases, with 30 bases spanning the gap. CDR3 coding DNA: TGTGCCAGCAGCTCCCCTAGGGGGCGGGAGACGTTAGGACAGGATGAGCAGTTCTTC. Its protein is CASSSPRGRETLGQDEQFF.

This clonotype has more than one count but fewer than ten. V usage is TRBV7-8 and J usage is TRBJ2-7, with D tentatively TRBD1 or TRBD2 (5 bases each). Germline V lookup: CDR1 SGHVS, CDR2 FQNEAQ. The CDR3 is 14 residues long. V lost 1 base and J 2 bases, leaving 9 bases between the germline ends. CDR3 residues: CASSLGGDPYEQYF. The CDR3 DNA reads TGTGCCAGCAGCTTAGGTGGGGACCCCTACGAGCAGTACTTC.

The genes are TRBV29-1 and TRBJ1-1; TRBD1 matches 11 bases. V gave up 4 bases and J gave up 6 bases; unmatched junction bases: 10. This CDR3 has 15 residues. Per germline, CDR1 SQVTM and CDR2 ANQGSEA. The CDR3 DNA follows: TGCAGCGTTGGAGGACAGGGGGCGAGTATGGCTGAAGCTTTCTTT. This sequence encodes CSVGGQGASMAEAFF.

The gene calls are TRBV6-1 and TRBJ2-1, with TRBD2 matching 9 bases. Germline CDR1 reads MNHNS; CDR2 reads SASEGT. The junction had 9 bases not matched to a gene; V was cut back by 4 bases and J by 8 bases. CDR3 length: 15 amino acids. The CDR3 DNA is TGTGCCAGCAGTGTTGGCGGGGGGGCCGTGGATGAGCAGTTCTTC. This sequence encodes CASSVGGGAVDEQFF.

This clonotype was recorded many times. The chain is built from TRBV29-1 and TRBJ2-3, with 14 bases aligning to TRBD2. The germline gives CDR1 SQVTM, CDR2 ANQGSEA. CDR3 length: 14 amino acids. Germline trimming cut 6 bases from V and 5 bases from J; bases unmatched to any gene: 4. Here the CDR3 reads CSVEGLAGVDTQYF. CDR3 coding DNA: TGCAGCGTAGAGGGACTAGCGGGAGTAGATACGCAGTATTTT.

At least ten counts were recorded for this clonotype. V is TRBV5-1 and J is TRBJ2-1; 12 bases fit TRBD1. In germline, CDR1 is SGHRS, CDR2 YFSETQ. The V gene end was trimmed by 0 bases and the J gene end by 6 bases; junction bases not matched to a gene: 4. The CDR3 has 16 amino acids. The CDR3 nucleotides read TGCGCCAGCAGCTTGGTGGGACAGGGGGCTAGCAATGAGCAGTTCTTC. Protein: CASSLVGQGASNEQFF.

This clonotype was counted only a few times. The CDR3 sequence: CASSARGSTNEKLFF. CDR3 bases: TGTGCCAGCAGCGCCAGGGGGTCGACTAATGAAAAACTGTTTTTT. This rearrangement joins TRBV7-9 to TRBJ1-4; 7 positions match TRBD1. CDR3 length equals 15 residues. Trimming took 5 bases from V and 2 from J; bases not matched to a gene: 5. CDR1 and CDR2 (germline): SEHNR, FQNEAQ (reference sequence).

This clonotype has ten or more counts. This chain's CDR3 is CASRGTDNEQFF. The CDR3 coding sequence is TGTGCCAGCAGGGGGACAGACAATGAGCAGTTCTTC. V and J are TRBV7-6 and TRBJ2-1; 7 nucleotides line up with TRBD1. Losses at the gene ends were 6 bases for V and 5 bases for J; bases not matched to a gene: 1. This CDR3 contains 12 residues. Germline-derived CDR1 and CDR2 are SGHVS and FNYEAQ.

Points on this clonotype: Being one base from a much bigger clone, this may be a read error. The rearrangement joins TRBV28 to TRBJ2-6; D unresolved. CDR3 length equals 17 residues. Per the germline V gene, CDR1 is MDHEN and CDR2 is SYDVKM. V was shortened by 6 bases and J by 1 base, with 16 bases between the two germline ends. CDR3 in amino acids: CASSPPAHLSGANVLTF. CDR3 in DNA: TGTGCCAGCAGCCCCCCCGCTCACCTATCTGGGGCCAACGTCCTGACTTTC.